This T cell receptor (beta chain) was profiled in a study of response to subunit inactivated influenza vaccine (dated by TCRdb to the late 2010s). A note on the overall study: To follow how T cells responded to a trivalent subunit inactivated influenza vaccine, the researchers relied on deep quantitative profiling of the T cell receptor repertoire. On the study overall, not on this receptor specifically: The authors suggested that each seasonal influenza vaccination may recruit only a limited number of new T cells.

Library prep was done by RT-PCR. The data were produced on an Illumina HiSeq 2500. Using fastp trimming at Q25 and MiXCR clonotype assembly, TCRdb reanalyzed the public sequencing data and kept in-frame beta chains. Records with the same CDR3 protein are collapsed into one entry carrying the most frequent genes and DNA. In all, the sample holds about 620,000 distinct CDR3 sequences, and about 11% of those were seen once. 10% of the sample belongs to the ten largest clones. This clonotype was seen only a few times. It has no known antigen specificity. No clone much larger than this one lies a single base away; base qualities are absent. Reading from cysteine to phenylalanine, the CDR3 counts 13 amino acids. Just CDR3 DNA is preserved here, 39 bases in frame from base 1. V is cut by 6 bases and J by 5 bases, and the space between the germline ends is 12 bases. From the germline V gene, CDR1 is SGHAT and CDR2 is FQNNGV.

This clonotype was obtained from a man aged 50 or older who received an inactivated influenza vaccine. Donor details come from another sample of the same person, matched by shared clones. The V and J genes are TRBV11-2 and TRBJ2-3, with the D gene uncertain. Sample: PBMCs from blood, taken on the day of vaccination. The DNA is as follows: TGTGCCAGCAGTTACGGTGACAAAGATACGCAGTATTTT. Translated, this is CASSYGDKDTQYF. The reference TRBV11-2 and TRBJ2-3 proteins fill in what lies around the CDR3, so the full variable domain reads EAGVAQSPRYKIIEKRQSVAFWCNPISGHATLYWYQQILGQGPKLLIQFQNNGVVDDSQLPKDRFSAERLKGVDSTLKIQPAKLEDSAVYLCASSYGDKDTQYFGPGTRLTVL.